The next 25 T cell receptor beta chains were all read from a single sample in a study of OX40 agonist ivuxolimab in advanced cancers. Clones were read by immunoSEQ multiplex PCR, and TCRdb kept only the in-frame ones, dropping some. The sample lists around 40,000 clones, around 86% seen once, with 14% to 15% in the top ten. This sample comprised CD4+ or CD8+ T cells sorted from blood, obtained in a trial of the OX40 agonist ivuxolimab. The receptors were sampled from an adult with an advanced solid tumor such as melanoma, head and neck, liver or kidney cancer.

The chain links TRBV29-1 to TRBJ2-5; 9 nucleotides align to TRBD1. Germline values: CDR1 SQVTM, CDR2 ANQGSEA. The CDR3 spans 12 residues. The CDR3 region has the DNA TGCAGTGGTTCGGGACAGGGAGAGACCCAGTACTTC. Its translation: CSGSGQGETQYF. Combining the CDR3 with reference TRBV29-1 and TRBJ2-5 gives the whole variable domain SAVISQKPSRDICQRGTSLTIQCQVDSQVTMMFWYRQQPGQSLTLIATANQGSEATYESGFVIDKFPISRPNLTFSTLTVSNMSPEDSSIYLCSGSGQGETQYFGPGTRLLVL.

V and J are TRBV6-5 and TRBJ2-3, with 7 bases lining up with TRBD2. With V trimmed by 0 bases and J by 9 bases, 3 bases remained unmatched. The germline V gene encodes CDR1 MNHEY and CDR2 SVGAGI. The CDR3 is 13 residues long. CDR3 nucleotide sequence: TGTGCCAGCAGTTACTCGAGCGGGGACACGCAGTATTTT. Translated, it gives CASSYSSGDTQYF.

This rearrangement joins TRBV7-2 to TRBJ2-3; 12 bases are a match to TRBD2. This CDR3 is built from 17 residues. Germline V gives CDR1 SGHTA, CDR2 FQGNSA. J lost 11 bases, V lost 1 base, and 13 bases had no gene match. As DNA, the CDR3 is TGTGCCAGCAGCTTAGAGGGACTAGCGGGTGTGGGGGGTGTGCAGTATTTT. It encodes CASSLEGLAGVGGVQYF.

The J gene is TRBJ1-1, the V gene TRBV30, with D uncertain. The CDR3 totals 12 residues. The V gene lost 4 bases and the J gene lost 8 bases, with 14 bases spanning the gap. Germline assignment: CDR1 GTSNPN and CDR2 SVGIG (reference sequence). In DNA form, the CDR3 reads TGTGCCTGGATTGAAGTCAAGCGGGAAGCTTTCTTT. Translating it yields CAWIEVKREAFF.

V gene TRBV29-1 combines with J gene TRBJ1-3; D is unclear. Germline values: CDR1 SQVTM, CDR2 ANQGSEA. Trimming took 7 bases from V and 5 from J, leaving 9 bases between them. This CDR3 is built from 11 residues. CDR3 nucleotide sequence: TGCAGCGCTAACGAGCGAAACACCATATATTTT. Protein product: CSANERNTIYF.

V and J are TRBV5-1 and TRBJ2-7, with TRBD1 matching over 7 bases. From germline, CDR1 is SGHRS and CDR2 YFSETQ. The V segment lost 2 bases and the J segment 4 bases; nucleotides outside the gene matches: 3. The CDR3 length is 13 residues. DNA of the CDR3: TGCGCCAGCAGCTTAACAGGGGCTTACGAGCAGTACGTC. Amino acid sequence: CASSLTGAYEQYV.

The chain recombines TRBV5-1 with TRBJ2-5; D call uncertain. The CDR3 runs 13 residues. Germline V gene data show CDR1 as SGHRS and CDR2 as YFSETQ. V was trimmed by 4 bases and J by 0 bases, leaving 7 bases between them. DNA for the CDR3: TGCGCCAGCAGCGATGGAGACCAAGAGACCCAGTACTTC. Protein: CASSDGDQETQYF.

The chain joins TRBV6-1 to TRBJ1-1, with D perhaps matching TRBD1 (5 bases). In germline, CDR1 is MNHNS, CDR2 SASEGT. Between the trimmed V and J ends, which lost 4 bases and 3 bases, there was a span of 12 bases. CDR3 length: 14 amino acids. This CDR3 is CASSVFWGDTEAFF. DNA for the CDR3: TGTGCCAGCAGTGTTTTTTGGGGGGACACTGAAGCTTTCTTT.

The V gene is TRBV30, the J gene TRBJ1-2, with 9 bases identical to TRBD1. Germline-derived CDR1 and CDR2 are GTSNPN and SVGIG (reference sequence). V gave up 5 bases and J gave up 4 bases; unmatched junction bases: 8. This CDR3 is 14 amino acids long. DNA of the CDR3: TGTGCCTGGCAGGAGGGACAGGGACTCTATGGCTACACCTTC. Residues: CAWQEGQGLYGYTF.

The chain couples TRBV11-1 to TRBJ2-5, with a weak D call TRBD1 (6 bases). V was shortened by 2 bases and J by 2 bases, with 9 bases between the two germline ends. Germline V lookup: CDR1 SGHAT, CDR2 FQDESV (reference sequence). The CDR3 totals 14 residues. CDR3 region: CASSLQGPQETQYF. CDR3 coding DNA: TGTGCCAGCAGCTTACAGGGGCCTCAAGAGACCCAGTACTTC.

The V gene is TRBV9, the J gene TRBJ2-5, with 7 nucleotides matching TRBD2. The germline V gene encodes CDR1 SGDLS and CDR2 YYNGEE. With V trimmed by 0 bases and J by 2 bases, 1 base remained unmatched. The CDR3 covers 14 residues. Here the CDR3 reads CASSVAGGQETQYF. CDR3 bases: TGTGCCAGCAGCGTAGCGGGGGGTCAAGAGACCCAGTACTTC.

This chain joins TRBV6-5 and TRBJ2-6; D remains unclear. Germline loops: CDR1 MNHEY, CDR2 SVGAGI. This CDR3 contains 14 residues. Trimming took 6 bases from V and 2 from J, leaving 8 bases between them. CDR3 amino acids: CASSRYTGANVLTF. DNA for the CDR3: TGTGCCAGCAGCAGGTATACTGGGGCCAACGTCCTGACTTTC.

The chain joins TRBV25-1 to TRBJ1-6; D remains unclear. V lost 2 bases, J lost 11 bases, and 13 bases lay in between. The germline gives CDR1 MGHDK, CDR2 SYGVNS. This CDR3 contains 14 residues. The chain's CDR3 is CASSEASRYPPLHF. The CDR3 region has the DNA TGTGCCAGCAGTGAAGCGTCCAGATATCCACCCCTCCACTTT.

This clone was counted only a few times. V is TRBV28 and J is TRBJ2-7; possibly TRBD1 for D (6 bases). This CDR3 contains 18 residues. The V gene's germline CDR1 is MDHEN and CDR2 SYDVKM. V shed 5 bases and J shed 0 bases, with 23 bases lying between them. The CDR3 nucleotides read TGTGCCAGCAGTCGTCCGGGACATCCGCCCTTATACTCCTACGAGCAGTACTTC. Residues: CASSRPGHPPLYSYEQYF.

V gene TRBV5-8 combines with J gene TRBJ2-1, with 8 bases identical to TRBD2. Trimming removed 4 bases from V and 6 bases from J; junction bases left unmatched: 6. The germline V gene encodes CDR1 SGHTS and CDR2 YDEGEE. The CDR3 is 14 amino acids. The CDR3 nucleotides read TGTGCCAGCAGCATGGGACTAGGCAGCAATGAGCAGTTCTTC. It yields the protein CASSMGLGSNEQFF.

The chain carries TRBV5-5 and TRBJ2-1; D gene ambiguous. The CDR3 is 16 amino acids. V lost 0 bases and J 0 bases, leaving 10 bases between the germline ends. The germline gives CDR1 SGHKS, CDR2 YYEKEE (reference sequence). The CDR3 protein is CASSLDEASSYNEQFF. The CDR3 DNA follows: TGTGCCAGCAGCTTGGATGAGGCTAGCTCCTACAATGAGCAGTTCTTC.

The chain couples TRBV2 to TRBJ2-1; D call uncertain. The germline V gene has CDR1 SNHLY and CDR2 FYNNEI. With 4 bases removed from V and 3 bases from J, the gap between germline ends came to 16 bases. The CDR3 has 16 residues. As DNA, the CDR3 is TGTGCCAGCAGTGGCTTACTTCCTAAAAACTACAATGAGCAGTTCTTC. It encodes CASSGLLPKNYNEQFF.

The CDR3, as DNA: TGTGCCAGCAGCCCTGAAAAAGCTTTCTTT. Amino acids: CASSPEKAFF. The chain carries TRBV7-4 and TRBJ1-1, with D unresolved. Trimming stripped 5 bases from V and 9 bases from J, with 7 bases between. This CDR3 has 10 residues. The germline gives CDR1 SGHVT, CDR2 SQSDAQ.

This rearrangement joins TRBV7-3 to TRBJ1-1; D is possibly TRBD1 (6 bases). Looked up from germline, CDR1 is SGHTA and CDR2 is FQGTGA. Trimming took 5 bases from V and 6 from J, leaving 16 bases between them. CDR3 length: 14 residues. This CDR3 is CASSQSGGRPEAFF. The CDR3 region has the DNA TGTGCCAGCAGCCAAAGCGGGGGGCGCCCTGAAGCTTTCTTT.

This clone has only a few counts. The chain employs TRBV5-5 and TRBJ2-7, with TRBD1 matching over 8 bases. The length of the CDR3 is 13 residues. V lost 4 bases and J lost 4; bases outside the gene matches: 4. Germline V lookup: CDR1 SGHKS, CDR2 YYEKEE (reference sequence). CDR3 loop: CASSLDRVYEQYF. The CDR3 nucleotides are TGTGCCAGCAGCCTGGACAGGGTTTACGAGCAGTACTTC.

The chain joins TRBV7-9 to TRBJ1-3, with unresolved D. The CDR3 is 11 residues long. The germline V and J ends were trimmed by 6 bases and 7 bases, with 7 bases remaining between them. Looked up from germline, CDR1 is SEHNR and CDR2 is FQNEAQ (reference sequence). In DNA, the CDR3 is TGTGCCAGCAGTTTCCAGAACACCATATATTTT. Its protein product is CASSFQNTIYF.

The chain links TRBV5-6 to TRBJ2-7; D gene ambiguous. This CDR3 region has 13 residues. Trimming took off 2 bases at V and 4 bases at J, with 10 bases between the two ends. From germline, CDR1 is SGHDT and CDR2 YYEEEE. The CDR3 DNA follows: TGTGCCAGCAGCTTAGGACCGACTTACGAGCAGTACGTC. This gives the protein CASSLGPTYEQYV.

Here the CDR3 DNA reads TGTGCCAGCAGCTTACCGTCCGGGGAGCTGTTTTTT. It codes for CASSLPSGELFF. This sequence joins TRBV11-3 and TRBJ2-2; no clear D. CDR3 length: 12 residues. Germline CDR1 and CDR2: SGHNT and YENEEA. V was shortened by 2 bases and J by 6 bases, with 4 bases between the two germline ends. Full variable domain (remainder filled in from reference TRBV11-3 and TRBJ2-2): EAGVVQSPRYKIIEKKQPVAFWCNPISGHNTLYWYLQNLGQGPELLIRYENEEAVDDSQLPKDRFSAERLKGVDSTLKIQPAELGDSAVYLCASSLPSGELFFGEGSRLTVL.

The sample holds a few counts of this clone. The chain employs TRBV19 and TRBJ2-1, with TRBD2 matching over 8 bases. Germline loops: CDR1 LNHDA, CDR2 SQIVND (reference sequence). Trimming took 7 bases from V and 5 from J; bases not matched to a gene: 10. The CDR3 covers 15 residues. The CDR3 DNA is TGTGCCAGTACATCGGGGTGGCGGGAGGACAATGAGCAGTTCTTC. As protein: CASTSGWREDNEQFF.

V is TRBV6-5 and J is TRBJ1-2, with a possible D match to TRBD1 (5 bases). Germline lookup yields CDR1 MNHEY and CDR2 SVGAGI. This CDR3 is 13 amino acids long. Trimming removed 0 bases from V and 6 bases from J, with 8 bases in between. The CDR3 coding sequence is TGTGCCAGCAGTTACTCGGGGGGGGATGGCTACACCTTC. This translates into CASSYSGGDGYTF.